This T cell receptor beta chain was observed in a study of blood T cells in healthy people across ages. A sample-barcoded 5' primer and a J-beta primer mix were used in a second PCR of about 7 to 11 cycles. The template-switch adaptor, which had 12 random nucleotides, put a tag on each cDNA molecule. From the 5' RACE reads, TCRdb called clonotypes with MiXCR, one entry per CDR3 protein. The sample records hundreds of thousands of distinct CDR3 sequences, approximately 59% being singletons. Individuals who donated were healthy Caucasians from Russia aged roughly 6 to 100. CDR1 SQVTM and CDR2 ANQGSEA come from the germline V gene. The J segment lost 8 bases and the V segment lost 6 bases, leaving 6 bases of the junction unmatched. CDR3 size: 12 residues. Broader study findings: A strong correlation was seen between TCR beta diversity and naive T cell percentage. Unsorted PBMCs ruled out conclusive naive versus antigen-experienced comparison.

Remarks on this clonotype: Its antigen is undetermined.

This clonotype originated in a man between 60 and 75 years old in good health. This rearrangement joins TRBV29-1 to TRBJ2-1; 8 positions match TRBD1. The sequencing input was blood. In DNA form, the CDR3 reads TGCAGCGTAACCTCAGGGGGCGATGAGCAGTTCTTC. It yields the protein CSVTSGGDEQFF.